Below, 21 T cell receptor beta chains from the same sample are listed, as sequenced in a study of blood T cell repertoires in COVID-19. Profiled with immunoSEQ multiplex PCR; TCRdb holds only in-frame clones, not every one. The sample has about 300,000 clones; about 84% are singletons. The specimen sequenced was peripheral blood. The receptors come from a woman between 45 and 65 years old with acute or convalescent COVID-19.

The chain joins TRBV10-3 to TRBJ2-7; 13 positions match TRBD2. Losses at the gene ends were 3 bases for V and 2 bases for J; bases not matched to a gene: 4. This CDR3 has 16 amino acids. Per the germline V gene, CDR1 is ENHRY and CDR2 is SYGVKD. CDR3 coding DNA: TGTGCCATCAGTGACCCGACTAGCGGGAGGACCTACGAGCAGTACTTC. Translation gives CAISDPTSGRTYEQYF.

The chain combines TRBV29-1 with TRBJ2-1; 7 bases line up with TRBD1. Germline V gives CDR1 SQVTM, CDR2 ANQGSEA. Trimming at V came to 6 bases and at J to 6 bases, leaving 11 bases not matched to a gene. The CDR3 length is 14 residues. CDR3 region: CSVAILRQGNEQFF. CDR3 nucleotide sequence: TGCAGCGTCGCTATTCTACGACAGGGCAATGAGCAGTTCTTC.

V and J are TRBV7-2 and TRBJ2-7, with 10 bases matching TRBD2. The germline V gene has CDR1 SGHTA and CDR2 FQGNSA. The J segment lost 2 bases and the V segment lost 4 bases, leaving 2 bases of the junction unmatched. This CDR3 has 14 amino acids. The CDR3 bases are TGTGCCAGCAGCTCCCTAGCGGGAGCCTACGAGCAGTACTTC. This translates into CASSSLAGAYEQYF.

The chain uses TRBV25-1 and TRBJ1-6; no definite D call. Germline loops: CDR1 MGHDK, CDR2 SYGVNS. V was shortened by 5 bases and J by 4 bases, with 6 bases between the two germline ends. The CDR3 consists of 13 residues. In nucleotides, the CDR3 is TGTGCCAGCAGTCTACAGTATAATTCACCCCTCCACTTT. It codes for CASSLQYNSPLHF. Full variable domain (remainder filled in from reference TRBV25-1 and TRBJ1-6): EADIYQTPRYLVIGTGKKITLECSQTMGHDKMYWYQQDPGMELHLIHYSYGVNSTEKGDLSSESTVSRIRTEHFPLTLESARPSHTSQYLCASSLQYNSPLHFGNGTRLTVT.

The V and J genes are TRBV5-1 and TRBJ2-1; 14 bases line up with TRBD2. Trimming cost V 0 bases and J 14 bases; bases outside gene matches: 4. This CDR3 region has 14 residues. Per the germline V gene, CDR1 is SGHRS and CDR2 is YFSETQ. CDR3 sequence: CASSLGLAGGHKFF. CDR3 DNA sequence: TGCGCCAGCAGCTTGGGACTAGCGGGAGGGCATAAGTTCTTC.

V and J are TRBV6-5 and TRBJ2-1, with TRBD1 matching 7 bases. The CDR3 totals 15 residues. The germline V gene encodes CDR1 MNHEY and CDR2 SVGAGI. Trimming took 7 bases from V and 7 from J; bases not matched to a gene: 13. The CDR3 here is CASMTGWESKNEQFF. The CDR3 region has the DNA TGTGCCAGCATGACAGGGTGGGAGAGCAAAAATGAGCAGTTCTTC.

The V and J genes are TRBV4-1 and TRBJ1-6, with TRBD1 matching 7 bases. Germline V gene sequence: CDR1 MGHRA, CDR2 YSYEKL. The ends lost 0 bases at V and 9 bases at J; junction bases unmatched: 5. This CDR3 comprises 15 residues. CDR3 sequence reads: CASSQEGQSPSPLHF. CDR3 DNA: TGCGCCAGCAGCCAAGAGGGACAGAGCCCTTCACCCCTCCACTTT.

In its sample, this clone was seen once. DNA of the CDR3: TGTGCCAGCAGTGAAGGATGGTGGGTGGAGACGGCGAACACCGGGGAGCTGTTTTTT. It yields the protein CASSEGWWVETANTGELFF. The rearrangement links TRBV6-1 to TRBJ2-2; D uncertain. Looked up from germline, CDR1 is MNHNS and CDR2 is SASEGT. This CDR3 has 19 amino acids. V gave up 1 base and J gave up 0 bases, with 18 bases separating them.

The chain joins TRBV18 to TRBJ2-7; 8 nucleotides line up with TRBD1. J gave up 3 bases and V 6 bases, and 7 bases lay outside the gene matches. From germline, CDR1 is KGHSH and CDR2 LQKENI. The CDR3 is 14 amino acids. The CDR3 DNA reads TGTGCCAGCTCCCCCGGGACAGGCCACTACGAGCAGTACTTC. Amino acids: CASSPGTGHYEQYF. Full variable domain (missing parts from reference TRBV18 and TRBJ2-7): NAGVMQNPRHLVRRRGQEARLRCSPMKGHSHVYWYRQLPEEGLKFMVYLQKENIIDESGMPKERFSAEFPKEGPSILRIQQVVRGDSAAYFCASSPGTGHYEQYFGPGTRLTVT.

The V gene is TRBV20-1, the J gene TRBJ2-7; no firm D call. CDR1 and CDR2 (germline): DFQATT, SNEGSKA (reference sequence). V was cut by 5 bases and J by 3 bases, with 5 bases left in between. The CDR3 consists of 10 residues. CDR3 sequence: CSARSYEQYF. DNA of the CDR3: TGCAGTGCTCGGAGCTACGAGCAGTACTTC.

This clone occurred once. The chain recombines TRBV18 with TRBJ1-1, with D maybe TRBD1 (6 bases). The germline V gene has CDR1 KGHSH and CDR2 LQKENI. The CDR3 is 13 residues long. V lost 1 base, J lost 12 bases, and 15 bases lay in between. The CDR3 sequence is CASSPRAGETTFF. Written as DNA, the CDR3 is TGTGCCAGCTCACCACGTGCAGGGGAGACTACTTTCTTT.

The CDR3 is CATAGTGFTGELFF. The CDR3 DNA is TGTGCCACCGCCGGGACAGGGTTCACCGGGGAGCTGTTTTTT. The rearrangement uses TRBV24-1 and TRBJ2-2; 9 bases align to TRBD1. The V segment lost 9 bases and the J segment 4 bases; nucleotides outside the gene matches: 5. The CDR3 is 14 residues long. The germline CDR1 and CDR2 sequences are KGHDR and SFDVKD.

CDR3 region: CASSLGTGTDSNQPQHF. DNA for the CDR3: TGTGCCAGCAGCTTGGGGACCGGGACAGATAGCAATCAGCCCCAGCATTTT. V is TRBV7-9 and J is TRBJ1-5; 7 bases align to TRBD1. The germline CDR1 and CDR2 sequences are SEHNR and FQNEAQ (reference sequence). The CDR3 contains 17 residues. J lost 0 bases, V lost 3 bases, and 8 bases had no gene match.

V is TRBV13 and J is TRBJ2-5; no definite D call. The CDR3 is made up of 13 amino acids. V was pared by 4 bases and J by 5 bases, with 11 bases between. Germline CDR1 reads PRHDT; CDR2 reads FYEKMQ (reference sequence). CDR3 region: CASSSPSIETQYF. CDR3 DNA sequence: TGTGCCAGCAGCTCACCGAGCATTGAGACCCAGTACTTC. Full variable domain (rest looked up from reference TRBV13 and TRBJ2-5): AAGVIQSPRHLIKEKRETATLKCYPIPRHDTVYWYQQGPGQDPQFLISFYEKMQSDKGSIPDRFSAQQFSDYHSELNMSSLELGDSALYFCASSSPSIETQYFGPGTRLLVL.

The V gene is TRBV20-1, the J gene TRBJ2-3; D is unresolved. Per the germline V gene, CDR1 is DFQATT and CDR2 is SNEGSKA (reference sequence). Trimming cost V 3 bases and J 4 bases, with 5 bases left between them. The CDR3 sequence is 11 residues long. CDR3 DNA sequence: TGCAGTGCTAGTTATGCAGATACGCAGTATTTT. Amino acids: CSASYADTQYF.

Only one count was recorded for this clone. The CDR3 bases are TGTGCCAGCAGTTGGCAGGGACTAGGCAATGAGCAGTTCTTC. This encodes CASSWQGLGNEQFF. J is TRBJ2-1 and V is TRBV6-5; TRBD2 matches at 8 bases. Germline V gene data show CDR1 as MNHEY and CDR2 as SVGAGI. The V gene end was trimmed by 4 bases and the J gene end by 6 bases; junction bases not matched to a gene: 5. This CDR3 has 14 residues.

The J gene is TRBJ1-3, the V gene TRBV4-1, with 7 bases identical to TRBD1. In germline, CDR1 is MGHRA, CDR2 YSYEKL. Trimming took 0 bases from V and 6 from J; bases not matched to a gene: 11. This CDR3 comprises 17 residues. CDR3 in amino acids: CASSQDLLAGGVNTIYF. The CDR3 coding sequence is TGCGCCAGCAGCCAAGATCTCTTGGCAGGGGGAGTAAACACCATATATTTT.

This clone showed up just once. The rearrangement links TRBV5-1 to TRBJ2-3, with TRBD1 matching 8 bases. V lost 3 bases and J lost 1; bases outside the gene matches: 7. In germline, CDR1 is SGHRS, CDR2 YFSETQ. This CDR3 spans 16 amino acids. The CDR3 is CASSSYGTGGTDTQYF. DNA of the CDR3: TGCGCCAGCAGCTCATATGGGACAGGCGGCACAGATACGCAGTATTTT.

The J gene is TRBJ1-2, the V gene TRBV29-1; TRBD1 might be the D (6 bases). The V gene lost 3 bases and the J gene lost 8 bases, with 19 bases spanning the gap. Germline assignment: CDR1 SQVTM and CDR2 ANQGSEA. This CDR3 is 14 amino acids long. CDR3 region: CSVDRGGREGGYTF. The CDR3 DNA reads as TGCAGCGTTGACAGGGGTGGACGAGAGGGAGGCTACACCTTC. Full variable domain (remainder filled in from reference TRBV29-1 and TRBJ1-2): SAVISQKPSRDICQRGTSLTIQCQVDSQVTMMFWYRQQPGQSLTLIATANQGSEATYESGFVIDKFPISRPNLTFSTLTVSNMSPEDSSIYLCSVDRGGREGGYTFGSGTRLTVV.

The V gene is TRBV7-2, the J gene TRBJ1-2; no clear D. Trimming left V 0 bases short and J 3 bases short, with 20 bases between. Germline V CDR1 and CDR2: SGHTA, FQGNSA. The CDR3 runs 18 residues. The CDR3 coding sequence is TGTGCCAGCAGCTTAGCTGGAGGGTCCTTTAGCAACTACTATGGCTACACCTTC. This translates into CASSLAGGSFSNYYGYTF.

J is TRBJ1-2 and V is TRBV5-6, with D perhaps TRBD1 (6 bases). The germline V gene encodes CDR1 SGHDT and CDR2 YYEEEE. CDR3 size: 13 residues. V lost 4 bases to trimming and J lost 9 bases, with 16 bases between them. In nucleotides, the CDR3 is TGTGCCAGCAGCCTGGACCCCAGGGGAAGCTACACCTTC. As protein: CASSLDPRGSYTF. The full variable domain, rest sourced from reference TRBV5-6 and TRBJ1-2, is DAGVTQSPTHLIKTRGQQVTLRCSPKSGHDTVSWYQQALGQGPQFIFQYYEEEERQRGNFPDRFSGHQFPNYSSELNVNALLLGDSALYLCASSLDPRGSYTFGSGTRLTVV.